This T cell receptor beta chain was recovered during a study of control samples from healthy donors and cancer patients. Germline V lookup: CDR1 MNHEY, CDR2 SVGAGI. V shed 6 bases, J shed 4 bases, and the junction held 9 bases outside the gene matches. CDR3 length: 14 amino acids. The table came from immunoSEQ multiplex PCR; TCRdb's copy has only in-frame clones and leaves some out. The table shows 400,000 to 450,000 clones, with 80% to 95% occurring only once. This clonotype was sampled from a man aged 40-50 years with head and neck cancer. The chain couples TRBV6-5 to TRBJ2-7; TRBD2 matches 7 bases. The source material was PBMCs. The CDR3 protein is CASSLVAGAYEQYF. CDR3 nucleotides: TGTGCCAGCAGCCTAGTAGCGGGCGCGTACGAGCAGTACTTC.